This T cell receptor beta chain came from a study of T cell responses to AZD1222 COVID-19 vaccine. This CDR3 is built from 14 residues. V was clipped by 3 bases and J by 8 bases; unmatched bases: 3. The germline V gene has CDR1 KGHSH and CDR2 LQKENI. Sequencing was performed with immunoSEQ multiplex PCR; in TCRdb, only in-frame clones are kept and a portion is missing. The sample lists about 100,000 clones, 85% to 95% occurring once. This receptor was obtained from an adult in good health. The chain employs TRBV18 and TRBJ1-4; 10 bases map to TRBD1. Specimen: peripheral blood, collected on day 0 of AZD1222 vaccination. CDR3 sequence (DNA): TGTGCCAGCTCACCGGGACAGGGGAAGGAAAAACTGTTTTTT. Amino acids: CASSPGQGKEKLFF.